The sequence of this T cell receptor beta chain was determined in a study of blood T cell repertoires in COVID-19. The CDR3 contains 17 residues. CDR1 and CDR2 from the germline V gene are SGDLS and YYNGEE. V lost 2 bases and J lost 0, with 17 bases in between. The method was immunoSEQ multiplex PCR; TCRdb's version includes in-frame clones alone and lacks a portion of them. The table lists some 530,000 clones, roughly nine tenths of them singletons. Study members were between about 18 and 95 years old and lived in fewer than 30 US regions. Two consecutive negative NP/OP PCR tests, clearance, or resolved symptoms defined Cohort 3 recovery.

The sequencing sample was made of PBMCs or T cells enriched from blood (not recorded which). V and J are TRBV9 and TRBJ1-2; weak D call: TRBD1 (6 bases). This sequence was found in an older woman who had recovered from COVID-19. In nucleotides, the CDR3 is TGTGCCAGCAGCGTCAGCCGGGGGGCGGCTACTAACTATGGCTACACCTTC. Amino acid sequence: CASSVSRGAATNYGYTF.